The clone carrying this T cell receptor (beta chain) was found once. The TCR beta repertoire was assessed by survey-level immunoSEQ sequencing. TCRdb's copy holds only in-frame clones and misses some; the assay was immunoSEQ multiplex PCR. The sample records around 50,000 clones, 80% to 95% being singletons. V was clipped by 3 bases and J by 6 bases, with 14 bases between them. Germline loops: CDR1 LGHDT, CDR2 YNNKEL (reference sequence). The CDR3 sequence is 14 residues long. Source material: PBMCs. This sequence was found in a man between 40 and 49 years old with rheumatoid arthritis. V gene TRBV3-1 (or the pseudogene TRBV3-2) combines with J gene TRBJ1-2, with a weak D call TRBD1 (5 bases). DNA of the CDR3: TGTGCCAGCAGCCATCTCGGGGGGGAGAATGGCTACACCTTC. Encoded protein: CASSHLGGENGYTF.